A selection of T cell receptor beta chains follows, all from one sample in a study of blood T cell repertoires in COVID-19. Assay used: immunoSEQ multiplex PCR; TCRdb lists only in-frame clones, some missing. Of 150,000 to 200,000 clones listed, more than 70% are singletons. Material for sequencing was peripheral blood. The receptors here all came from a human donor in a cohort sampled during active COVID-19. CDR3s include the opening cysteine and the closing phenylalanine or tryptophan. The D gene is left open where the match is weak. Part of the rows lack a size; the others show once, few, many or a class for expanded clones.

clone_size	v_call	d_call	j_call	cdr3_nt	cdr3_aa
-	TRBV10-3	TRBD2	TRBJ2-1	TGTGCCATCAGTACTCCACCGGGACTAGCGGGATACGAGCAGTTCTTC	CAISTPPGLAGYEQFF
-	TRBV24-1	TRBD2	TRBJ2-7	TGTGCCACCAGTGGCCCGGGGGGTGAGCAGTACTTC	CATSGPGGEQYF
-	TRBV7-2	TRBD2	TRBJ2-7	TGTGCCAGCAGCTTAGGACTAGCGGGAGTCTACGAGCAGTACTTC	CASSLGLAGVYEQYF
-	TRBV4-3	-	TRBJ2-4	TGCGCCAGCAGCCAAGAGTACCGACAGCCAGGGGCCAAAAACATTCAGTACTTC	CASSQEYRQPGAKNIQYF
-	TRBV18	TRBD2	TRBJ2-7	TGTGCCAGCTCACCACCGACTAGCGGGAGAGGGAAGGCCTACGAGCAGTACTTC	CASSPPTSGRGKAYEQYF
once	TRBV3-1/TRBV3-2	TRBD1	TRBJ2-5	TGTGCCAGCAGCCAAACAGGGGTGGGTGGGGAGACCCAGTACTTC	CASSQTGVGGETQYF
-	TRBV2	TRBD1	TRBJ2-1	TGTGCCAGCAGTAAGGACAGGGCGGCCTACAATGAGCAGTTCTTC	CASSKDRAAYNEQFF
-	TRBV28	-	TRBJ2-3	TGTGCCAGCAGTAGCGGCACAGATACGCAGTATTTT	CASSSGTDTQYF
-	TRBV19	-	TRBJ1-2	TGTGCCAGTAGTCCTCGACAGGTTTATAACTATGGCTACACCTTC	CASSPRQVYNYGYTF
-	TRBV9	TRBD2	TRBJ2-3	TGTGCCAGCAGCCCCCCCGGGGGAGGGGTCCCAGATACGCAGTATTTT	CASSPPGGGVPDTQYF
-	TRBV7-8	-	TRBJ2-5	TGTGCCAGCAGGACGAAGACAGTCCTTCAGGAGACCCAGTACTTC	CASRTKTVLQETQYF
-	TRBV5-1	TRBD1	TRBJ2-7	TGCGCCAGCAGCTTGGCCAAGTGGGACAGGGGATACGAGCAGTACTTC	CASSLAKWDRGYEQYF
-	TRBV5-6	-	TRBJ1-1	TGTGCCAGCAGCTTCGCAGGGATGAACACTGAAGCTTTCTTT	CASSFAGMNTEAFF
-	TRBV9	-	TRBJ2-7	TGTGCCAGCAGCGTAGGTTCGCAGGGCACCTACGAGCAGTACTTC	CASSVGSQGTYEQYF
-	TRBV27	TRBD2	TRBJ2-7	TGTGCCAGCAGTTGGCGGGCTAGCGGGGGTACCTACGAGCAGTACTTC	CASSWRASGGTYEQYF
-	TRBV24-1	-	TRBJ2-3	TGTGCCACCAGTGATTTTAACCCCGGAGGGGGCACAGATACGCAGTATTTT	CATSDFNPGGGTDTQYF
-	TRBV18	-	TRBJ1-2	TGTGCCAGCTCACCATCGAAGGCAGGCCTTGCCTATGGCTACACCTTC	CASSPSKAGLAYGYTF
few	TRBV2	-	TRBJ1-1	TGTGCCAGCAGTGCAGGGCTGAACACTGAAGCTTTCTTT	CASSAGLNTEAFF
-	TRBV4-2	TRBD2	TRBJ2-5	TGTGCCAGCAGCCAAGGACTAGCACAAGAGACCCAGTACTTC	CASSQGLAQETQYF
once	TRBV3-1/TRBV3-2	TRBD1	TRBJ2-4	TGTGCCAGCAGCCGAGGACAGGGTAACGAACACTTC	CASSRGQGNEHF
-	TRBV28	-	TRBJ1-4	TGTGCCAGCAGTTTACCGAATTACCAACAGGTGAAGAATGAAAAACTGTTTTTT	CASSLPNYQQVKNEKLFF
-	TRBV5-1	-	TRBJ2-7	TGCGCCAGCAGCTTGACGGGGGATAACTACGAGCAGTACTTC	CASSLTGDNYEQYF
-	TRBV11-2	TRBD1	TRBJ2-7	TGTGCCAGCAGCTCGGACAGGAACTACGAGCAGTACTTC	CASSSDRNYEQYF
once	TRBV7-8	TRBD2	TRBJ2-2	TGTGCCAGCAGCCCTAGACTAGCGGGAGATACCGGGGAGCTGTTTTTT	CASSPRLAGDTGELFF
-	TRBV5-1	TRBD1	TRBJ1-4	TGCGCCAGCAGCTTGGCCTCGGGACAGAGCCGAAATGAAAAACTGTTTTTT	CASSLASGQSRNEKLFF
-	TRBV7-2	-	TRBJ2-3	TGTGCCAGCGGGCGCCCACACACAGATACGCAGTATTTT	CASGRPHTDTQYF
-	TRBV4-1	TRBD2	TRBJ2-7	TGCGCCAGCAGCCAAAAAAAGACCCTCGGGGGGTGGTGGTACGAGCAGTACTTC	CASSQKKTLGGWWYEQYF
-	TRBV18	-	TRBJ2-1	TGTGCCAGCTCACCATTTGGGGGAGGCGGTTCGGGCAATGAGCAGTTCTTC	CASSPFGGGGSGNEQFF
-	TRBV6-1	TRBD2	TRBJ2-1	TGTGCCAGCAGGGAAGTAGCGGGAGGGCGGTATGAGCAGTTCTTC	CASREVAGGRYEQFF
-	TRBV5-5	TRBD1	TRBJ1-4	TGTGCCAGCAGCCCAGGGACAGGGGCGGGAGAACTGTTTTTT	CASSPGTGAGELFF
-	TRBV6-6	TRBD1	TRBJ1-2	TGTGCCAGCAGTTGGACAGGGGGCGCGGTTGCTGGCTACACCTTC	CASSWTGGAVAGYTF
-	TRBV2	-	TRBJ2-6	TGTGCCAGCAGTGACCCCGTTAGCTCTGGGGCCAACGTCCTGACTTTC	CASSDPVSSGANVLTF
-	TRBV28	TRBD2	TRBJ2-2	TGTGCCAGCAACCGACTAGCGGGGCACACCGGGGAGCTGTTTTTT	CASNRLAGHTGELFF
-	TRBV19	TRBD1	TRBJ1-4	TGTGCCAGTTTGAACCGGGACAGGGGAAAAGGTCGAAGTGAAAAACTGTTTTTT	CASLNRDRGKGRSEKLFF
-	TRBV10-1	TRBD1	TRBJ2-3	TGCGCCAGCAGCACGACAGGGCGAGAGGATACGCAGTATTTT	CASSTTGREDTQYF
-	TRBV5-1	TRBD2	TRBJ2-7	TGCGCCAGCAGCTTGGGAGCGGGGGAAAGGAACGAGCAGTACTTC	CASSLGAGERNEQYF
-	TRBV5-4	-	TRBJ2-5	TGTGCCAGCAGCTTGGTGTACAGGGAGAGGGAGCAAGAGACCCAGTACTTC	CASSLVYREREQETQYF